The clone carrying this T cell receptor (beta chain) was observed a single time. Its specificity is not known. This entry belongs to a study of T cell responses to AZD1222 COVID-19 vaccine. Study-wide points: There were mostly white British donors and more females than males, and clonal diversity was possibly underestimated. Spike-specific TCR breadth rose after two AZD1222 doses, and depth rose as well.

The assay was immunoSEQ multiplex PCR, and TCRdb's table has in-frame clones only and misses some. The repertoire holds about 110,000 clones, about 90% seen once, with about 4.5% in the top ten. This TCR came from an adult in good health. The sample here was peripheral blood, taken on day 0 of AZD1222 vaccination.

CDR3 in amino acids: CASSPPGVGEQYF. The CDR3 DNA reads TGTGCCAGCAGTCCACCGGGGGTAGGGGAGCAGTACTTC. This sequence joins TRBV27 and TRBJ2-7, with D possibly being TRBD2 (6 bases). Germline V gene sequence: CDR1 MNHEY, CDR2 SMNVEV (reference sequence). Trimming cost V 5 bases and J 7 bases, with 15 bases left between them. The CDR3 totals 13 residues.